The 21 T cell receptor beta chains in this list originate from one sample, sequenced in a study of blood T cell repertoires in COVID-19. Data came from immunoSEQ multiplex PCR; TCRdb stores just in-frame clones and leaves some out. The sample records more than 300,000 clones, 90% to 95% being singletons. The sample was PBMCs or T cells enriched from blood (not recorded which). Receptors originate from a woman aged 30 to 39 who had been exposed to COVID-19.

CDR3 protein: CASKRQGPSYNSPLHF. CDR3 coding DNA: TGTGCCAGCAAACGGCAGGGTCCCTCCTATAATTCACCCCTCCACTTT. The chain recombines TRBV2 with TRBJ1-6; possible D gene TRBD1, 5 bases. Germline CDR1 reads SNHLY; CDR2 reads FYNNEI. This CDR3 has 16 amino acids. The germline V and J ends were trimmed by 7 bases and 0 bases, with 13 bases remaining between them.

V usage is TRBV27 and J usage is TRBJ2-5, with 10 bases aligning to TRBD2. The CDR3 has 17 amino acids. In germline, CDR1 is MNHEY, CDR2 SMNVEV (reference sequence). Trimming removed 3 bases from V and 2 bases from J; junction bases left unmatched: 9. CDR3: CASSFLSGGAKQETQYF. The DNA for the CDR3 is TGTGCCAGCAGTTTTCTAAGCGGGGGGGCAAAACAAGAGACCCAGTACTTC.

This sequence joins TRBV30 and TRBJ2-1, with D unclear. Trimming took 5 bases from V and 7 from J, leaving 12 bases between them. CDR1 GTSNPN and CDR2 SVGIG come from the germline V gene (reference sequence). The CDR3 runs to 12 residues. The CDR3 here is CAWGRKWNEQFF. DNA for the CDR3: TGTGCCTGGGGGCGAAAATGGAATGAGCAGTTCTTC.

The rearrangement joins TRBV4-1 to TRBJ1-3; D gene ambiguous. CDR3 size: 18 residues. V was pared by 0 bases and J by 2 bases, with 17 bases between. Germline V gives CDR1 MGHRA, CDR2 YSYEKL. CDR3: CASSQDIMRVVAGNTIYF. The CDR3 coding sequence is TGCGCCAGCAGCCAAGATATCATGAGGGTGGTAGCTGGAAACACCATATATTTT.

The chain links TRBV19 to TRBJ1-3; D may be TRBD1 (5 bases). This CDR3 spans 16 amino acids. CDR1 and CDR2 (germline): LNHDA, SQIVND (reference sequence). Trimming shortened V by 5 bases and J by 0 bases, and 14 bases separated the two germline ends. CDR3: CASSPGAHVSGNTIYF. The CDR3 DNA sequence: TGTGCCAGTAGTCCTGGGGCACACGTCTCTGGAAACACCATATATTTT.

V usage is TRBV15 and J usage is TRBJ2-1; possible D gene TRBD2, 6 bases. The CDR3 sequence is 14 residues long. V lost 4 bases and J 3 bases, leaving 10 bases between the germline ends. Germline assignment: CDR1 LNHNV and CDR2 YYDKDF (reference sequence). The CDR3 DNA reads TGTGCCACCAGCACCCGGGACTTCTACAATGAGCAGTTCTTC. Amino acid sequence: CATSTRDFYNEQFF.

The chain carries TRBV5-1 and TRBJ1-4, with D maybe TRBD1 (5 bases). The germline V and J ends were trimmed by 1 base and 7 bases, with 8 bases remaining between them. This CDR3 has 13 amino acids. The germline gives CDR1 SGHRS, CDR2 YFSETQ. CDR3 residues: CASSLMGGEKLFF. The CDR3 region has the DNA TGCGCCAGCAGCTTGATGGGGGGTGAAAAACTGTTTTTT.

V gene TRBV9 combines with J gene TRBJ1-2, with TRBD1 matching 10 bases. Germline CDR1 is SGDLS and CDR2 is YYNGEE. V lost 4 bases to trimming and J lost 0 bases; unmatched junction nucleotides: 3. The CDR3 consists of 15 residues. This CDR3 is CASSPGQGANYGYTF. CDR3 coding DNA: TGTGCCAGCAGCCCCGGACAGGGGGCTAACTATGGCTACACCTTC.

This clone was detected only once. The gene calls are TRBV10-3 and TRBJ1-3; tentatively, D is TRBD1 (6 bases). This CDR3 contains 14 residues. From germline, CDR1 is ENHRY and CDR2 SYGVKD. Trimming took off 6 bases at V and 0 bases at J, with 9 bases between the two ends. CDR3 in DNA: TGTGCCATCAGGGAACAGGGCTCTGGAAACACCATATATTTT. Translated, it gives CAIREQGSGNTIYF.

The rearrangement links TRBV9 to TRBJ2-5; D is possibly TRBD2 (6 bases). CDR1 is SGDLS, CDR2 YYNGEE, per germline. The CDR3 has 14 residues. V gave up 4 bases and J gave up 1 base, with 11 bases separating them. The CDR3 DNA reads TGTGCCAGCAGCCCAGGGACTTCCCAAGAGACCCAGTACTTC. The encoded protein is CASSPGTSQETQYF. The whole variable domain, remainder taken from reference TRBV9 and TRBJ2-5, is DSGVTQTPKHLITATGQRVTLRCSPRSGDLSVYWYQQSLDQGLQFLIQYYNGEERAKGNILERFSAQQFPDLHSELNLSSLELGDSALYFCASSPGTSQETQYFGPGTRLLVL.

The rearrangement uses TRBV29-1 and TRBJ1-2, with D unresolved. The CDR3 length is 15 residues. Per germline, CDR1 SQVTM and CDR2 ANQGSEA. Trimming shortened V by 5 bases and J by 4 bases, and 20 bases separated the two germline ends. The CDR3 reads CSVIHPGIEGYGYTF. As DNA, the CDR3 is TGCAGCGTTATCCACCCAGGAATCGAGGGCTATGGCTACACCTTC.

V is TRBV10-3 and J is TRBJ2-5; 9 bases are shared with TRBD2. The CDR3 covers 15 residues. With V trimmed by 3 bases and J by 3 bases, 5 bases remained unmatched. Germline V lookup: CDR1 ENHRY, CDR2 SYGVKD. The CDR3, as DNA: TGTGCCATCAGTGATAGCGCTAGCGGGGAAGAGACCCAGTACTTC. This sequence encodes CAISDSASGEETQYF.

This clone was counted once. This sequence joins TRBV23-1 and TRBJ1-1; the match to TRBD1 covers 12 bases. TRBV23-1 has ORF status, its function being uncertain. V was pared by 2 bases and J by 1 base, with 5 bases of the junction left unmatched. The CDR3 spans 17 residues. CDR3 sequence: CASSQGDRGRRNTEAFF. DNA of the CDR3: TGCGCCAGCAGTCAAGGGGACAGGGGGCGCCGGAACACTGAAGCTTTCTTT.

CDR3: CASSLAGQGGRETQYF. The CDR3 DNA reads TGCGCCAGCAGCTTGGCAGGACAGGGGGGTCGGGAGACCCAGTACTTC. This chain joins TRBV5-1 and TRBJ2-5; 10 bases agree with TRBD1. V was clipped by 0 bases and J by 5 bases; unmatched bases: 7. Germline V gives CDR1 SGHRS, CDR2 YFSETQ. This CDR3 has 16 amino acids. The variable domain in full, completed from reference TRBV5-1 and TRBJ2-5, reads KAGVTQTPRYLIKTRGQQVTLSCSPISGHRSVSWYQQTPGQGLQFLFEYFSETQRNKGNFPGRFSGRQFSNSRSEMNVSTLELGDSALYLCASSLAGQGGRETQYFGPGTRLLVL.

This chain connects TRBV10-3 to TRBJ1-1; no firm D call. This CDR3 has 13 residues. Trimming pared 10 bases from V and 0 bases from J, leaving 12 bases between. Germline-derived CDR1 and CDR2 are ENHRY and SYGVKD. The CDR3 loop is CATAEGMNTEAFF. The DNA of the CDR3 is TGTGCCACCGCGGAGGGAATGAACACTGAAGCTTTCTTT.

This chain uses TRBV5-8 with TRBJ1-1, with D perhaps TRBD1 (5 bases). Germline V gene lookup returns CDR1 SGHTS and CDR2 YDEGEE. V was shortened by 5 bases and J by 6 bases, with 14 bases between the two germline ends. This CDR3 has 13 residues. The CDR3 sequence is CASSPPGVPEAFF. CDR3 DNA: TGTGCCAGCAGTCCCCCGGGGGTCCCTGAAGCTTTCTTT.

V usage is TRBV5-4 and J usage is TRBJ1-2, with D tentatively TRBD1 (6 bases). This CDR3 contains 14 residues. Germline values: CDR1 SGHNT, CDR2 YYREEE (reference sequence). V shed 4 bases and J shed 5 bases, with 15 bases lying between them. The CDR3 protein is CASSPKRGGYGYTF. CDR3 coding DNA: TGTGCCAGCAGCCCGAAGAGGGGGGGGTATGGCTACACCTTC.

The chain couples TRBV9 to TRBJ2-5; 11 nucleotides align to TRBD2. The CDR3 runs 15 residues. The germline CDR1 and CDR2 sequences are SGDLS and YYNGEE. Germline trimming cut 3 bases from V and 4 bases from J; bases unmatched to any gene: 5. The CDR3 nucleotides read TGTGCCAGCAGCGCAACTGGGACTAGCGGAGAGACCCAGTACTTC. Its translation is CASSATGTSGETQYF.

The chain couples TRBV25-1 to TRBJ1-2; 8 positions match TRBD1. CDR1 is MGHDK and CDR2 is SYGVNS in the germline V gene. The trim removed 6 bases at V and 4 bases at J, leaving 4 bases unmatched. The CDR3 consists of 13 residues. CDR3 sequence (DNA): TGTGCCAGCAGAAACAGGGGGAGCTATGGCTACACCTTC. Translated, it gives CASRNRGSYGYTF.

This chain uses TRBV5-1 with TRBJ2-7, with D tentatively TRBD2 (6 bases). The CDR3 runs to 14 residues. Germline V CDR1 and CDR2: SGHRS, YFSETQ. Trimming pared 0 bases from V and 5 bases from J, leaving 12 bases between. The CDR3 is CASSLAGGFNEQYF. CDR3 bases: TGCGCCAGCAGCTTGGCCGGGGGATTCAACGAGCAGTACTTC.

This clone appeared a single time. This chain uses TRBV5-1 with TRBJ1-1; TRBD1 is a possible D gene (5 bases). The CDR3 has 15 amino acids. Germline V gene lookup returns CDR1 SGHRS and CDR2 YFSETQ. V was pared by 2 bases and J by 5 bases, with 16 bases between. Here the CDR3 reads CASSFTAGQGTEAFF. DNA for the CDR3: TGCGCCAGCAGCTTCACAGCAGGGCAAGGAACTGAAGCTTTCTTT.